This entry lists 26 T cell receptor beta chains sequenced from one sample in a study of blood T cell repertoires in COVID-19. Generated by immunoSEQ multiplex PCR, the TCRdb table keeps only in-frame clones and is missing some. This table has some 150,000 clones, about three quarters appearing once. The source material was peripheral blood. The receptors come from a woman aged 45-59 years with active or convalescent COVID-19.

The V gene is TRBV6-5, the J gene TRBJ1-3; D remains ambiguous. Looked up from germline, CDR1 is MNHEY and CDR2 is SVGAGI. Between the trimmed V and J ends, which lost 7 bases and 2 bases, there was a span of 15 bases. The CDR3 consists of 15 residues. CDR3 amino acids: CASTPREGTGNTIYF. CDR3 coding DNA: TGTGCCAGCACCCCAAGGGAGGGAACTGGAAACACCATATATTTT.

The chain joins TRBV2 to TRBJ2-3; D unclear. V was clipped by 4 bases and J by 4 bases, with 12 bases between them. The germline V gene encodes CDR1 SNHLY and CDR2 FYNNEI. CDR3 size: 14 residues. The CDR3 DNA reads as TGTGCCAGCAGTGCCCTTAGCATGGCAGATACGCAGTATTTT. It is translated as CASSALSMADTQYF.

This clone was detected only once. The V gene is TRBV4-3, the J gene TRBJ2-7, with D maybe TRBD1 (6 bases). The CDR3 has 16 amino acids. From germline, CDR1 is LGHNA and CDR2 YSLEER. Trimming stripped 0 bases from V and 2 bases from J, with 14 bases between. This CDR3 is CASSQDARGETYEQYF. CDR3 coding DNA: TGCGCCAGCAGCCAAGATGCCAGGGGCGAAACCTACGAGCAGTACTTC.

The J gene is TRBJ2-1, the V gene TRBV19, with 7 bases identical to TRBD2. CDR3 size: 15 residues. CDR1 LNHDA and CDR2 SQIVND come from the germline V gene (reference sequence). The V segment lost 3 bases and the J segment 1 base; nucleotides outside the gene matches: 3. CDR3 nucleotides: TGTGCCAGTAGTATTGGAGCGGGGTCCTACAATGAGCAGTTCTTC. It specifies CASSIGAGSYNEQFF.

The chain employs TRBV29-1 and TRBJ2-3; 13 bases fit TRBD2. Unmatched junction bases numbered 3, after V lost 8 bases and J lost 1 base. The germline CDR1 and CDR2 sequences are SQVTM and ANQGSEA. CDR3 length equals 14 residues. The CDR3 loop is CSFGLAGGTDTQYF. The CDR3 nucleotides read TGCAGCTTCGGACTAGCGGGGGGCACAGATACGCAGTATTTT.

The genes are TRBV4-3 and TRBJ1-2; 10 bases agree with TRBD1. Germline CDR1 reads LGHNA; CDR2 reads YSLEER. The length of the CDR3 is 21 residues. V shed 4 bases, J shed 2 bases, and the junction held 22 bases outside the gene matches. In DNA form, the CDR3 reads TGCGCCAGCAGCCCTCGACCGCCCTCGGACAGGGGGAATGTAGTGAACTATGGCTACACCTTC. This translates into CASSPRPPSDRGNVVNYGYTF.

A note on this clone: Sequence at one end of the junction differs from germline and may be a read error. The V and J genes are TRBV4-2 and TRBJ2-4; possibly TRBD2 for D (6 bases). CDR3 length equals 13 residues. CDR1 and CDR2 from the germline V gene are LGHNA and YNFKEQ. The CDR3: CASSQDLERVDAF. In DNA, the CDR3 is TGTGCCAGCAGCCAAGATCTCGAGCGGGTGGATGCCTTC.

This chain links TRBV6-1 with TRBJ1-4; TRBD1 is a possible D gene (6 bases). Germline V lookup: CDR1 MNHNS, CDR2 SASEGT. This CDR3 has 14 amino acids. V lost 2 bases and J lost 3, with 7 bases in between. CDR3 residues: CASSEWGPNEKLFF. In DNA, the CDR3 is TGTGCCAGCAGTGAATGGGGGCCTAATGAAAAACTGTTTTTT.

The chain is built from TRBV5-4 and TRBJ2-1; the match to TRBD1 covers 7 bases. Unmatched junction bases numbered 4, after V lost 2 bases and J lost 2 bases. CDR1 and CDR2 (germline): SGHNT, YYREEE (reference sequence). This CDR3 is built from 15 residues. For the CDR3, the DNA is TGTGCCAGCAGCTTAGACAGGGCCCCCTACAATGAGCAGTTCTTC. It specifies CASSLDRAPYNEQFF.

The chain carries TRBV28 and TRBJ2-7; TRBD1 aligns across 9 bases. The V segment lost 3 bases and the J segment 4 bases; nucleotides outside the gene matches: 7. The CDR3 spans 15 residues. Germline V gives CDR1 MDHEN, CDR2 SYDVKM. The CDR3 is CASSLTGTGSYEQYF. CDR3 sequence (DNA): TGTGCCAGCAGTTTGACCGGGACAGGGTCATACGAGCAGTACTTC.

V gene TRBV30 combines with J gene TRBJ1-1; TRBD1 matches at 7 bases. Per germline, CDR1 GTSNPN and CDR2 SVGIG (reference sequence). The V segment lost 3 bases and the J segment 1 base; nucleotides outside the gene matches: 2. CDR3 size: 13 residues. The CDR3, as DNA: TGTGCCTGGAGCCGGACAGGGAACACTGAAGCTTTCTTT. It specifies CAWSRTGNTEAFF.

The gene calls are TRBV19 and TRBJ2-1, with TRBD2 matching over 7 bases. The V segment lost 6 bases and the J segment 2 bases; nucleotides outside the gene matches: 10. The CDR3 runs to 16 residues. In germline, CDR1 is LNHDA, CDR2 SQIVND (reference sequence). Written as DNA, the CDR3 is TGTGCCAGTAGCCGGCGGGGGAGAGGAGCCTACAATGAGCAGTTCTTC. Translating gives CASSRRGRGAYNEQFF.

This clone was seen a handful of times. This chain links TRBV4-2 with TRBJ1-2; D possibly corresponds to TRBD1 (5 bases). V lost 1 base and J 7 bases, leaving 13 bases between the germline ends. CDR1 and CDR2 (germline): LGHNA, YNFKEQ. The CDR3 has 14 amino acids. DNA of the CDR3: TGTGCCAGCAGCCAAGCTCAGGGTGCCGGTGGCTACACCTTC. As protein: CASSQAQGAGGYTF.

The chain combines TRBV20-1 with TRBJ1-2, with D maybe TRBD1 (5 bases). Per germline, CDR1 DFQATT and CDR2 SNEGSKA (reference sequence). V lost 3 bases, J lost 4 bases, and 12 bases lay in between. The CDR3 contains 13 residues. The CDR3 nucleotides are TGCAGTGCTAGTCCAGGGATTATCTATGGCTACACCTTC. Amino acids: CSASPGIIYGYTF.

The sample holds one count of this clone. V is TRBV9 and J is TRBJ1-5; D is ambiguous. Trimming cost V 5 bases and J 2 bases, with 20 bases left between them. The CDR3 extends over 17 amino acids. Germline V gene sequence: CDR1 SGDLS, CDR2 YYNGEE. The DNA for the CDR3 is TGTGCCAGCAGAATAGCGGCAGGCCGGCAAGGCAATCAGCCCCAGCATTTT. This sequence encodes CASRIAAGRQGNQPQHF.

V gene TRBV6-5 combines with J gene TRBJ1-6, with a possible D match to TRBD1 (5 bases). Trimming removed 3 bases at V and 7 bases at J, with 7 bases between. Germline-derived CDR1 and CDR2 are MNHEY and SVGAGI. The CDR3 spans 13 residues. CDR3 in DNA: TGTGCCAGCAGTTATGGGGCCAATTCACCCCTCCACTTT. Its protein product is CASSYGANSPLHF.

This clone was seen just once. The chain is built from TRBV9 and TRBJ1-1, with 8 bases aligning to TRBD1. The germline V gene has CDR1 SGDLS and CDR2 YYNGEE. This CDR3 spans 14 amino acids. Germline trimming cut 4 bases from V and 6 bases from J; bases unmatched to any gene: 8. The CDR3 here is CASSPRQGSAEAFF. The CDR3, as DNA: TGTGCCAGCAGCCCTCGACAGGGGAGCGCTGAAGCTTTCTTT.

This clone was counted ten times or more. The V gene is TRBV5-4, the J gene TRBJ2-1, with TRBD2 identical over 16 bases. The ends lost 5 bases at V and 7 bases at J; junction bases unmatched: 6. This CDR3 has 16 amino acids. Germline V lookup: CDR1 SGHNT, CDR2 YYREEE (reference sequence). In DNA, the CDR3 is TGTGCCAGCAGTTGGGGACTAGCGGGAGGGCTGAATGAGCAGTTCTTC. This encodes CASSWGLAGGLNEQFF. Supplemented by reference TRBV5-4 and TRBJ2-1, the full variable domain reads ETGVTQSPTHLIKTRGQQVTLRCSSQSGHNTVSWYQQALGQGPQFIFQYYREEENGRGNFPPRFSGLQFPNYSSELNVNALELDDSALYLCASSWGLAGGLNEQFFGPGTRLTVL.

The rearrangement links TRBV15 to TRBJ2-3; 8 nucleotides align to TRBD2. Germline CDR1 reads LNHNV; CDR2 reads YYDKDF (reference sequence). The V and J ends lost 5 bases and 0 bases, in that order; junction bases with no gene match: 1. CDR3 length equals 14 residues. The CDR3 coding sequence is TGTGCCACCAGCGGACTAGCTAGCACAGATACGCAGTATTTT. Its translation: CATSGLASTDTQYF.

This chain links TRBV3-1 (or the pseudogene TRBV3-2) with TRBJ1-2, with D possibly being TRBD1 (6 bases). The CDR3 length is 14 residues. The germline CDR1 and CDR2 sequences are LGHDT and YNNKEL (reference sequence). V was trimmed by 3 bases and J by 8 bases, leaving 16 bases between them. The CDR3: CASSHGGQQGGYTF. In DNA form, the CDR3 reads TGTGCCAGCAGCCACGGCGGGCAGCAGGGGGGCTACACCTTC.

This rearrangement joins TRBV5-1 to TRBJ2-1, with TRBD2 matching 9 bases. This CDR3 is built from 15 residues. The germline V gene encodes CDR1 SGHRS and CDR2 YFSETQ. With 2 bases clipped from V and 5 bases from J, the junction kept 5 bases outside the gene matches. CDR3 amino acids: CASSLLGGRDNEQFF. The CDR3 bases are TGCGCCAGCAGCTTATTAGGCGGGAGGGACAATGAGCAGTTCTTC.

V usage is TRBV18 and J usage is TRBJ2-5; TRBD1 matches 8 bases. Germline CDR1 reads KGHSH; CDR2 reads LQKENI. V was clipped by 4 bases and J by 1 base; unmatched bases: 2. The CDR3 totals 14 residues. The DNA for the CDR3 is TGTGCCAGCTCACGGACAGGGTTCCAAGAGACCCAGTACTTC. It specifies CASSRTGFQETQYF.

About this clone itself: At one end, the junction sequence differs from germline, possibly due to a read error. V gene TRBV7-2 combines with J gene TRBJ2-7; D is perhaps TRBD1 (6 bases). CDR1 is SGHTA and CDR2 is FQGNSA in the germline V gene. There are 12 residues in the CDR3. In DNA form, the CDR3 reads TGTGCCAGCAGCTTAGGGGGACACCCCCTAGACTTC. This gives the protein CASSLGGHPLDF. The full variable domain, rest sourced from reference TRBV7-2 and TRBJ2-7, is GAGVSQSPSNKVTEKGKDVELRCDPISGHTALYWYRQSLGQGLEFLIYFQGNSAPDKSGLPSDRFSAERTGGSVSTLTIQRTQQEDSAVYLCASSLGGHPLDFGPGTRLTVT.

This chain uses TRBV9 with TRBJ2-2, with 12 bases identical to TRBD2. The V gene end was trimmed by 0 bases and the J gene end by 5 bases; junction bases not matched to a gene: 8. Germline CDR1 is SGDLS and CDR2 is YYNGEE. This CDR3 comprises 18 residues. CDR3 nucleotide sequence: TGTGCCAGCAGCGTAGTCCCTAGCGGGGGGGCCAGAACCGGGGAGCTGTTTTTT. Protein product: CASSVVPSGGARTGELFF.

The chain has TRBV11-3 and TRBJ2-1; 8 positions agree with TRBD2. The CDR3 consists of 15 residues. Trimming took 5 bases from V and 5 from J; bases not matched to a gene: 8. CDR1 SGHNT and CDR2 YENEEA come from the germline V gene. The CDR3 sequence is CASSRGGLVNNEQFF. Here the CDR3 DNA reads TGTGCCAGCAGCCGGGGGGGGCTAGTGAACAATGAGCAGTTCTTC.

The CDR3 here is CASSQSRRDRGGQPQHF. The CDR3, as DNA: TGCGCCAGCAGCCAATCCCGGAGGGACAGGGGGGGACAGCCCCAGCATTTT. The chain uses TRBV4-3 and TRBJ1-5; 11 positions agree with TRBD1. Germline CDR1 LGHNA, CDR2 YSLEER. This CDR3 is 17 amino acids long. J lost 7 bases, V lost 2 bases, and 10 bases had no gene match.